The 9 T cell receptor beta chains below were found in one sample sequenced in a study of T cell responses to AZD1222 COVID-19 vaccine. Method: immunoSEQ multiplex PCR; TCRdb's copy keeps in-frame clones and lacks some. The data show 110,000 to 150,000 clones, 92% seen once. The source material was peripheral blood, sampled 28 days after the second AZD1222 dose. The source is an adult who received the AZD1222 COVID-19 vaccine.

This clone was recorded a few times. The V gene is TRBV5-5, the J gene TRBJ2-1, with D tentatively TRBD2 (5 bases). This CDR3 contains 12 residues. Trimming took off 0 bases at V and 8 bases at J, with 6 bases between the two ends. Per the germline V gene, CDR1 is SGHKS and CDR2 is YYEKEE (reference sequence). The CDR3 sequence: CASSLGEYEQFF. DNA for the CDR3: TGTGCCAGCAGCTTGGGGGAGTATGAGCAGTTCTTC.

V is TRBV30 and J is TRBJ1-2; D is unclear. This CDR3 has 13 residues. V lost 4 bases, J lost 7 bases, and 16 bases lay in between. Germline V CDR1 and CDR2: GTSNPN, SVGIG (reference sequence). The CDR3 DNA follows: TGTGCCTGGAATCCTCGGACGTTGGTTGGCTACACCTTC. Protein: CAWNPRTLVGYTF.

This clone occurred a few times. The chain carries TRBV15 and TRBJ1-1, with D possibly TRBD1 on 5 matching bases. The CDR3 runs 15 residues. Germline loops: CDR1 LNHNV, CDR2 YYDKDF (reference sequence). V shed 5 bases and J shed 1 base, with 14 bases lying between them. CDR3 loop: CATSPGLPPNTEAFF. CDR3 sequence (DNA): TGTGCCACCAGCCCAGGGCTGCCCCCGAACACTGAAGCTTTCTTT.

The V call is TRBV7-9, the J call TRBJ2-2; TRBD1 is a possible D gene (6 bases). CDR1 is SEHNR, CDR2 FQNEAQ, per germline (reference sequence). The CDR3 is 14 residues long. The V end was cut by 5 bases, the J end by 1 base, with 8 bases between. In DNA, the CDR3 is TGTGCCAGCAGCCCGGGACAGAACACCGGGGAGCTGTTTTTT. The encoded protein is CASSPGQNTGELFF.

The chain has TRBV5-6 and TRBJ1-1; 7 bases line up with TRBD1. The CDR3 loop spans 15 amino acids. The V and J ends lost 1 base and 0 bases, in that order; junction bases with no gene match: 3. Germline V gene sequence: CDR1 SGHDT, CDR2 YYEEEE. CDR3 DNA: TGTGCCAGCAGCTTGAGGGGGCTTATGAACACTGAAGCTTTCTTT. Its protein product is CASSLRGLMNTEAFF.

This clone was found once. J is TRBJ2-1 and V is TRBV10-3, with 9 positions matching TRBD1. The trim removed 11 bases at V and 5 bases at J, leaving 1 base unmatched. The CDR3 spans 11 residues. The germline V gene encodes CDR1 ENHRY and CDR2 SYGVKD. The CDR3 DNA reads TGTGCCCGGGACAGGGACAATGAGCAGTTCTTC. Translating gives CARDRDNEQFF.

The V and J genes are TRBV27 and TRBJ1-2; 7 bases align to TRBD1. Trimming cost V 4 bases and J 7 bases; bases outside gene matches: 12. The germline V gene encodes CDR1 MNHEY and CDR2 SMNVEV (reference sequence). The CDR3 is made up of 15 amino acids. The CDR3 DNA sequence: TGTGCCAGCAGTTCCCAGGGGGACCGGACCAGTGGCTACACCTTC. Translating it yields CASSSQGDRTSGYTF.

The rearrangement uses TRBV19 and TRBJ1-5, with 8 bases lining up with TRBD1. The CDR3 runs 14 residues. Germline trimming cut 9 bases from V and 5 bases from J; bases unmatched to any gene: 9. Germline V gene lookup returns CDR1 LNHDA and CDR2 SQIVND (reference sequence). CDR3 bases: TGTGCCAGCCTACTGACAGGGGCTGATCAGCCCCAGCATTTT. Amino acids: CASLLTGADQPQHF.

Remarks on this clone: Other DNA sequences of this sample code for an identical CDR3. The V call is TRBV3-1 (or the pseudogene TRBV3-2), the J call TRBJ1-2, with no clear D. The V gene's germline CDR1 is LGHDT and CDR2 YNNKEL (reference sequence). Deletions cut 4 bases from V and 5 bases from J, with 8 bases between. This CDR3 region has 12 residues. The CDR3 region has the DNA TGTGCCAGCAGCCCTCCGGGTTATGGCTACACCTTC. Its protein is CASSPPGYGYTF.